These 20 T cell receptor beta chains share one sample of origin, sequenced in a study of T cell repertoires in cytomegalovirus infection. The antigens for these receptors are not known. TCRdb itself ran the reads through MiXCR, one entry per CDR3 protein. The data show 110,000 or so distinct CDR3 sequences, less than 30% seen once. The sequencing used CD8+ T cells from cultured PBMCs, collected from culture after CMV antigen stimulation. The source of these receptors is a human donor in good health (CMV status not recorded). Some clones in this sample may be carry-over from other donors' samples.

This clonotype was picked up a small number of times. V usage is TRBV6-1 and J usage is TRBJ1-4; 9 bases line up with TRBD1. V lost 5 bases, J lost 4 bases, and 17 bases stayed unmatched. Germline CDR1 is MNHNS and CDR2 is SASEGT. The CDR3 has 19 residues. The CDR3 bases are TGTGCCAGCAGTTACCACCACGGGACAGGGCTCGACTTTAATGAAAAACTGTTTTTT. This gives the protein CASSYHHGTGLDFNEKLFF.

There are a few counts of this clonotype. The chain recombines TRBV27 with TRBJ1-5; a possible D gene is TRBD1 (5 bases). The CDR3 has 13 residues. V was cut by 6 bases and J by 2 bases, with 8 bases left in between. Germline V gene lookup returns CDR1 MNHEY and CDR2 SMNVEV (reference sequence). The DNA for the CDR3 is TGTGCCAGCAGGCAGGGCGGCAATCAGCCCCAGCATTTT. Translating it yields CASRQGGNQPQHF.

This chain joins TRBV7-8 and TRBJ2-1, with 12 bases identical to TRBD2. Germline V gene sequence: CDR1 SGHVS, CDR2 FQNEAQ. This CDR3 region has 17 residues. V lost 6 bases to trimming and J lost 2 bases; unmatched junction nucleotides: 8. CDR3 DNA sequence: TGTGCCAGCAGTCAGACTAGCGGGGGTAACACCTACAATGAGCAGTTCTTC. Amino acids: CASSQTSGGNTYNEQFF. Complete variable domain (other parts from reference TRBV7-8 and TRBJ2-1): GAGVSQSPRYKVAKRGQDVALRCDPISGHVSLFWYQQALGQGPEFLTYFQNEAQLDKSGLPSDRFFAERPEGSVSTLKIQRTQQEDSAVYLCASSQTSGGNTYNEQFFGPGTRLTVL.

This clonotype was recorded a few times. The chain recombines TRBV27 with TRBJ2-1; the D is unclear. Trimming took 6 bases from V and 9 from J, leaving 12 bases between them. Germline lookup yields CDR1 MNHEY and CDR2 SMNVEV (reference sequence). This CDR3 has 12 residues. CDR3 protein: CASSSSMVEQFF. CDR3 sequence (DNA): TGTGCCAGCAGCTCAAGTATGGTTGAGCAGTTCTTC.

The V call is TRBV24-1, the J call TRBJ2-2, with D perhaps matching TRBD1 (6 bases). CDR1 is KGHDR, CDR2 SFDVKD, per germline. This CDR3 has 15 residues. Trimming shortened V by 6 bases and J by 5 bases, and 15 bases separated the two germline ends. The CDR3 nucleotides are TGTGCCACCAGTTCAAGCCGCAGGGGAACCGGGGAGCTGTTTTTT. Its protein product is CATSSSRRGTGELFF.

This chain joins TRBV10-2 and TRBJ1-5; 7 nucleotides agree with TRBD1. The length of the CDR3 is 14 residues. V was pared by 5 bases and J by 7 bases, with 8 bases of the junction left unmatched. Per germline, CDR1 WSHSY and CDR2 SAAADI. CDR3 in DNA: TGCGCCAGCAGTATAACAGGGGCAGTACAGCCCCAGCATTTT. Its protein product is CASSITGAVQPQHF.

The CDR3 region has the DNA TGTGCCAGCAGTTTCCGGATTACTAACTATGGCTACACCTTC. It yields the protein CASSFRITNYGYTF. The chain employs TRBV12-3 or TRBV12-4 and TRBJ1-2; D gene uncertain. The CDR3 spans 14 residues. V lost 3 bases, J lost 0 bases, and 8 bases lay in between.

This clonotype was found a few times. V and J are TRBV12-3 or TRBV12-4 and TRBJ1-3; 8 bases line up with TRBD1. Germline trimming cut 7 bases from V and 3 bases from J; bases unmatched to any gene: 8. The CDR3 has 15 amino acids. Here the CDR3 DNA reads TGTGCCAGCATCCCCGACAGGGGAGGTGGAAACACCATATATTTT. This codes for CASIPDRGGGNTIYF.

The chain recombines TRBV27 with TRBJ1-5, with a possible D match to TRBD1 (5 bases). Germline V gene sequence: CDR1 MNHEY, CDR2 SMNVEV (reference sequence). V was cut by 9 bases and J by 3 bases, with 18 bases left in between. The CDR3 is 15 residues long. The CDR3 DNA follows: TGTGCCAGGGCCGGGGGGGAGGGGACCAATCAGCCCCAGCATTTT. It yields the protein CARAGGEGTNQPQHF.

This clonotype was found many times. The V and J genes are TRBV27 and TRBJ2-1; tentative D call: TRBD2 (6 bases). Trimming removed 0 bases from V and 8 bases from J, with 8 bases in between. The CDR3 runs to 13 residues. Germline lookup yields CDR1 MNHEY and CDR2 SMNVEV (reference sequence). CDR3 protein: CASSLSRGDEQFF. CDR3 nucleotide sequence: TGTGCCAGCAGTTTATCCCGCGGGGATGAGCAGTTCTTC.

CDR3 sequence: CASSLGVEGGYEQYF. CDR3 nucleotide sequence: TGTGCCAGCAGTTTAGGGGTCGAGGGGGGCTACGAGCAGTACTTC. The chain joins TRBV28 to TRBJ2-7; D assignment may be TRBD1 or TRBD2 (6 bases each). Germline V lookup: CDR1 MDHEN, CDR2 SYDVKM. The CDR3 has 15 residues. V lost 2 bases and J 3 bases, leaving 14 bases between the germline ends.

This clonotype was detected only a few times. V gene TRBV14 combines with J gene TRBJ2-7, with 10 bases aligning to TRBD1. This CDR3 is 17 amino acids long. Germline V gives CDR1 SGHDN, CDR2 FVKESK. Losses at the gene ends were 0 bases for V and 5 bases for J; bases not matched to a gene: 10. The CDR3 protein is CASSQDPGTGVDNEQYF. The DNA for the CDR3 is TGTGCCAGCAGCCAAGATCCCGGGACAGGGGTCGACAACGAGCAGTACTTC.

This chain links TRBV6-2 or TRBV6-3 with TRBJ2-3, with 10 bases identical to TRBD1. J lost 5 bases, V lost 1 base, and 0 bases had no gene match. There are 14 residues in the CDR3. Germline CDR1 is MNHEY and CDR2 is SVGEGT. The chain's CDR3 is CASSYWDRGDTQYF. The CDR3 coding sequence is TGTGCCAGCAGTTACTGGGACAGGGGAGATACGCAGTATTTT.

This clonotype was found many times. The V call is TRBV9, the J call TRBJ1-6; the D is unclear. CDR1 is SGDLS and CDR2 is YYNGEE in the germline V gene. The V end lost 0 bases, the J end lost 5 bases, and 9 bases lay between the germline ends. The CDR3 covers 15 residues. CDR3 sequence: CASSVGLLNNSPLHF. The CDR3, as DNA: TGTGCCAGCAGCGTAGGTCTCCTAAATAATTCACCCCTCCACTTT.

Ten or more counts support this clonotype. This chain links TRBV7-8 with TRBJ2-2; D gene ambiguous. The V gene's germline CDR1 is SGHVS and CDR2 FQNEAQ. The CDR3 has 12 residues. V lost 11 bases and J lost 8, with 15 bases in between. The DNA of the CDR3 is TGTGCCCAATACGGGTCCTGGGGGGAGCTGTTTTTT. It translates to CAQYGSWGELFF.

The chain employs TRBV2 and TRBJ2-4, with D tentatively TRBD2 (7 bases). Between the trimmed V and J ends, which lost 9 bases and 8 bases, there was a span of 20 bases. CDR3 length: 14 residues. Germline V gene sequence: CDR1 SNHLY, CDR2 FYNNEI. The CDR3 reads CASGSTGGADIQYF. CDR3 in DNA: TGTGCCAGTGGAAGTACGGGGGGCGCTGACATTCAGTACTTC.

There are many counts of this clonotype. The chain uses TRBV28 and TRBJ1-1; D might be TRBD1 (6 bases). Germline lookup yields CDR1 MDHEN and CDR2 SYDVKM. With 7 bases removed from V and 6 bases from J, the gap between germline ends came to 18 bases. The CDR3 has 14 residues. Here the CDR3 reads CASNSPYRVAEAFF. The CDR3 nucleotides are TGTGCCAGCAATAGTCCTTACAGGGTCGCTGAAGCTTTCTTT.

CDR3 amino acids: CSARTPTGLAGVRTDTQYF. The CDR3 DNA sequence: TGCAGTGCTAGGACTCCGACGGGACTAGCGGGGGTACGCACAGATACGCAGTATTTT. The chain joins TRBV20-1 to TRBJ2-3; 14 nucleotides match TRBD2. The CDR3 consists of 19 residues. The germline gives CDR1 DFQATT, CDR2 SNEGSKA (reference sequence). Trimming at V came to 3 bases and at J to 1 base, leaving 12 bases not matched to a gene.

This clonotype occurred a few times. The DNA for the CDR3 is TGCGCCAGCAGCCAAGTAGGTCCACACAGCACAGATACGCAGTATTTT. This gives the protein CASSQVGPHSTDTQYF. The chain carries TRBV4-1 and TRBJ2-3, with D hard to call. V dropped 1 base and J dropped 0 bases, with 11 bases sitting between them. CDR1 is MGHRA and CDR2 is YSYEKL in the germline V gene. This CDR3 has 16 amino acids.

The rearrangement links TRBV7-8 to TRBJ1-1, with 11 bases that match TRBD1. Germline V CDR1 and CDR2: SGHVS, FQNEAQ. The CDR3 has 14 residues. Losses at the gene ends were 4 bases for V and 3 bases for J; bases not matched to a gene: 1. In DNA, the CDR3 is TGTGCCAGCAGCTGGACAGGGGGCTACACTGAAGCTTTCTTT. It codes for CASSWTGGYTEAFF.